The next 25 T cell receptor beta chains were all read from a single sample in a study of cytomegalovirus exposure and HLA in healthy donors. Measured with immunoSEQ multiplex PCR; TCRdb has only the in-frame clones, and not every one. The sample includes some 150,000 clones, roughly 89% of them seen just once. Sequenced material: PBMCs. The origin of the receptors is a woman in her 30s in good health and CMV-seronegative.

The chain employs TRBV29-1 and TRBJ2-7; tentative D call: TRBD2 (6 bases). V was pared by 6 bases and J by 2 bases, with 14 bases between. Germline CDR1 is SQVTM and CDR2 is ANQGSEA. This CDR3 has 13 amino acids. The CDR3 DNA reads TGCAGCGTACGTGACGGGGGTGCCTACGAGCAGTACTTC. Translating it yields CSVRDGGAYEQYF.

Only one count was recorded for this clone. This CDR3 reads CASSQESGQYNEQFF. The CDR3 bases are TGCGCCAGCAGCCAAGAGTCGGGACAGTACAATGAGCAGTTCTTC. The chain links TRBV4-3 to TRBJ2-1; 7 bases fit TRBD1. This CDR3 contains 15 residues. The V gene's germline CDR1 is LGHNA and CDR2 YSLEER. J lost 4 bases, V lost 0 bases, and 3 bases had no gene match.

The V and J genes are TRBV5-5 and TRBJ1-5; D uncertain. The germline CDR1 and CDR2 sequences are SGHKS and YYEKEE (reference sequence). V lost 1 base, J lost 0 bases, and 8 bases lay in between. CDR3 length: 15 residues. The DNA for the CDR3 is TGTGCCAGCAGCTTGTCTCGGGTTAGCAATCAGCCCCAGCATTTT. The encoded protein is CASSLSRVSNQPQHF.

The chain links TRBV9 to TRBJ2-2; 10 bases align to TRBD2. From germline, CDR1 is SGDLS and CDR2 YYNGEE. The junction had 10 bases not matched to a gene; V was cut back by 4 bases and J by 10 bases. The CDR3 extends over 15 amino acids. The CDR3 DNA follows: TGTGCCAGCAGCCCCAAGGGACTAGCGCCTCCGGAGCTGTTTTTT. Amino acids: CASSPKGLAPPELFF.

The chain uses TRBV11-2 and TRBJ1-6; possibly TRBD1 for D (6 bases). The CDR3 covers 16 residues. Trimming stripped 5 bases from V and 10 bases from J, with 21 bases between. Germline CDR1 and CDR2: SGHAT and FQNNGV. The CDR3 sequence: CASSRDNPTGGSPLHF. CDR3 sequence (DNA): TGTGCCAGCAGCCGCGACAACCCGACAGGTGGCTCACCCCTCCACTTT.

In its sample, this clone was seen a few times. The CDR3 nucleotides are TGTGCCAGCAGCAAGGTGTCAGGGCAAACTGAAGCTTTCTTT. It codes for CASSKVSGQTEAFF. The chain links TRBV11-2 to TRBJ1-1; D possibly corresponds to TRBD1 (5 bases). The CDR3 contains 14 residues. Germline lookup yields CDR1 SGHAT and CDR2 FQNNGV. The V and J ends lost 5 bases and 5 bases respectively, with 15 bases between them.

The CDR3 here is CASSRQTTFSYNEQFF. In nucleotides, the CDR3 is TGTGCCAGCAGCCGCCAGACTACTTTCTCCTACAATGAGCAGTTCTTC. The chain is built from TRBV9 and TRBJ2-1, with D possibly matching TRBD2 (5 bases). Trimming stripped 4 bases from V and 0 bases from J, with 14 bases between. Germline V gene data show CDR1 as SGDLS and CDR2 as YYNGEE. The CDR3 sequence is 16 residues long.

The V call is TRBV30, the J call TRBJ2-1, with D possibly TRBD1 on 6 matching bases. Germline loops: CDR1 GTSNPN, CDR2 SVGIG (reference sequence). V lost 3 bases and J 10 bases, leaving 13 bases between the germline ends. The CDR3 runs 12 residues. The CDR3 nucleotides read TGTGCCTGGAGCAAAGGGGGTCGGGAGCAGTTCTTC. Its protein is CAWSKGGREQFF.

CDR3 residues: CASSQGQGNSPLHF. The CDR3 DNA reads as TGCGCCAGCAGCCAGGGGCAGGGGAATTCACCCCTCCACTTT. V gene TRBV4-1 combines with J gene TRBJ1-6, with a tentative D call TRBD1 (6 bases). CDR1 and CDR2 (germline): MGHRA, YSYEKL. Trimming removed 3 bases from V and 7 bases from J, with 10 bases in between. The CDR3 has 14 amino acids.

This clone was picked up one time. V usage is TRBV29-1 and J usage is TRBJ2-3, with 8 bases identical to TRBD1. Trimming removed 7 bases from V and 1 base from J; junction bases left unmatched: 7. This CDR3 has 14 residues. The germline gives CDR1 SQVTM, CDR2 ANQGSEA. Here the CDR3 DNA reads TGCAGCGGCCAGACAGGGGAGGGCACAGATACGCAGTATTTT. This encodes CSGQTGEGTDTQYF.

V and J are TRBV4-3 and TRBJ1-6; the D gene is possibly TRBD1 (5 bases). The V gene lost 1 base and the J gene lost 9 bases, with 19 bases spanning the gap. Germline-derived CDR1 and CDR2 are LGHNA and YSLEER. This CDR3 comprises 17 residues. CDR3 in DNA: TGCGCCAGCAGCCAAGGGAGTGGGGCAGGGAGGGGTTCACCCCTCCACTTT. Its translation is CASSQGSGAGRGSPLHF.

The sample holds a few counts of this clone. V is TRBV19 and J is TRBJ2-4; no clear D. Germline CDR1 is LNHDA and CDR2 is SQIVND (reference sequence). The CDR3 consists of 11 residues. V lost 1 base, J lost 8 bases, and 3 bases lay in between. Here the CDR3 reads CASSIGHIQYF. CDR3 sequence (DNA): TGTGCCAGTAGTATAGGGCACATTCAGTACTTC.

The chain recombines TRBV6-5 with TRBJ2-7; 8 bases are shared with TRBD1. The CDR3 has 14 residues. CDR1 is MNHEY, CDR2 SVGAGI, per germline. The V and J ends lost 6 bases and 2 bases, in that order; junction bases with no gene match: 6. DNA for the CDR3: TGTGCCAGCAGCTTACAGGGGGGCGCCTACGAGCAGTACTTC. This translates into CASSLQGGAYEQYF.

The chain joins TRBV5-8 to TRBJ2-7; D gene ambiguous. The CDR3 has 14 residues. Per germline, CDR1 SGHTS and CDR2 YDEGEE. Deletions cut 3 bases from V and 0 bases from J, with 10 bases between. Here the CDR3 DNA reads TGTGCCAGCAGCTCGGTGCGGATCTCCTACGAGCAGTACTTC. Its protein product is CASSSVRISYEQYF.

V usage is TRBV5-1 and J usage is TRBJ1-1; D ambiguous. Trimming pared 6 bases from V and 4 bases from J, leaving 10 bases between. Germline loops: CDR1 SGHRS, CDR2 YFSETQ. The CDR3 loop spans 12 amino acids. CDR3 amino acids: CASKEGSTEAFF. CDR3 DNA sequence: TGCGCCAGCAAGGAGGGTAGCACTGAAGCTTTCTTT.

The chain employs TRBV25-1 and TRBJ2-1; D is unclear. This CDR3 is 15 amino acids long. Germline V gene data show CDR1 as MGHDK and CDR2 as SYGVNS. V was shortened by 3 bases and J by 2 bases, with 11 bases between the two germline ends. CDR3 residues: CASSDEAQPYNEQFF. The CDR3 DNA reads TGTGCCAGCAGTGATGAGGCCCAGCCCTACAATGAGCAGTTCTTC.

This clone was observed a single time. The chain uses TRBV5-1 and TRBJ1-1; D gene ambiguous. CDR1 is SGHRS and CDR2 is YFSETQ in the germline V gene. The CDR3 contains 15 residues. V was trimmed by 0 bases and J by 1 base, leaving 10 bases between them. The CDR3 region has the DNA TGCGCCAGCAGCTTGGCGCTAGGTAGGAACACTGAAGCTTTCTTT. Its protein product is CASSLALGRNTEAFF. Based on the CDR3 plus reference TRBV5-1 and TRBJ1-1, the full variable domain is KAGVTQTPRYLIKTRGQQVTLSCSPISGHRSVSWYQQTPGQGLQFLFEYFSETQRNKGNFPGRFSGRQFSNSRSEMNVSTLELGDSALYLCASSLALGRNTEAFFGQGTRLTVV.

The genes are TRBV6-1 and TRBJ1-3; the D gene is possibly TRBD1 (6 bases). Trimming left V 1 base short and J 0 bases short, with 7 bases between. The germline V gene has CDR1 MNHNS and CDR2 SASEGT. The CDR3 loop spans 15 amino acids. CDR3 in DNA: TGTGCCAGCAGTGAAGGACAGGTCTCTGGAAACACCATATATTTT. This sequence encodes CASSEGQVSGNTIYF.

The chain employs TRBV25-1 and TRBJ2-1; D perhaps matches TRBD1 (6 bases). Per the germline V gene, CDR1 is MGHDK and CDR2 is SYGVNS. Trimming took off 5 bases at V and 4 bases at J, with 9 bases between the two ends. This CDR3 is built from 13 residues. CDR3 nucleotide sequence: TGTGCCAGCAGTACAGGGCAATACAATGAGCAGTTCTTC. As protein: CASSTGQYNEQFF.

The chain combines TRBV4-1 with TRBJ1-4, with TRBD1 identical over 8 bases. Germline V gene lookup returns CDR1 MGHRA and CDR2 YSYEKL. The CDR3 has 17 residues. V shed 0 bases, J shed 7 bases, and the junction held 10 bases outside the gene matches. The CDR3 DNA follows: TGCGCCAGCAGCCAAGATCCGCCCAGGGGGCTGGGTGAAAAACTGTTTTTT. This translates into CASSQDPPRGLGEKLFF.

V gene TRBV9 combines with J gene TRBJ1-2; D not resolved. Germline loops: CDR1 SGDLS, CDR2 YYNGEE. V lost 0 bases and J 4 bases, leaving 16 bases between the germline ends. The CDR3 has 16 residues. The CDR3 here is CASSVDPVAAPYGYTF. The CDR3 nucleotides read TGTGCCAGCAGCGTAGATCCGGTAGCCGCCCCCTATGGCTACACCTTC.

The CDR3 coding sequence is TGTGCCAGCTCACCACGTGCGGGCACCATCAGCACAGATACGCAGTATTTT. It is translated as CASSPRAGTISTDTQYF. The chain recombines TRBV18 with TRBJ2-3; weak D call: TRBD2 (5 bases). Deletions cut 1 base from V and 0 bases from J, with 14 bases between. Germline V gene sequence: CDR1 KGHSH, CDR2 LQKENI. This CDR3 has 17 amino acids. The whole variable domain, remainder taken from reference TRBV18 and TRBJ2-3, is NAGVMQNPRHLVRRRGQEARLRCSPMKGHSHVYWYRQLPEEGLKFMVYLQKENIIDESGMPKERFSAEFPKEGPSILRIQQVVRGDSAAYFCASSPRAGTISTDTQYFGPGTRLTVL.

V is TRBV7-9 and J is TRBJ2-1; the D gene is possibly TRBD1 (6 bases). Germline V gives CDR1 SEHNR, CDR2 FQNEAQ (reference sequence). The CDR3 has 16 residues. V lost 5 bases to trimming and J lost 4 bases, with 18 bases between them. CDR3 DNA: TGTGCCAGCAGCCCCCGTATGGGGGCAAGATACAATGAGCAGTTCTTC. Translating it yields CASSPRMGARYNEQFF.

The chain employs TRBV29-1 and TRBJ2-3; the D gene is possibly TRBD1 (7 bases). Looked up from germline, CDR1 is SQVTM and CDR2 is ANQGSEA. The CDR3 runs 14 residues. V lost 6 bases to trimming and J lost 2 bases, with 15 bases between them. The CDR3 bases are TGCAGCGTGGGGGGACAGCTCCACACAGATACGCAGTATTTT. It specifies CSVGGQLHTDTQYF.

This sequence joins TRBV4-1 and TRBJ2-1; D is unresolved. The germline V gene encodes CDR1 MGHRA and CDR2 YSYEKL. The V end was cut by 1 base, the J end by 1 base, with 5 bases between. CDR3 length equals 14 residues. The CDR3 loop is CASSQGASYNEQFF. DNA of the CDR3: TGCGCCAGCAGCCAAGGGGCGTCCTACAATGAGCAGTTCTTC.